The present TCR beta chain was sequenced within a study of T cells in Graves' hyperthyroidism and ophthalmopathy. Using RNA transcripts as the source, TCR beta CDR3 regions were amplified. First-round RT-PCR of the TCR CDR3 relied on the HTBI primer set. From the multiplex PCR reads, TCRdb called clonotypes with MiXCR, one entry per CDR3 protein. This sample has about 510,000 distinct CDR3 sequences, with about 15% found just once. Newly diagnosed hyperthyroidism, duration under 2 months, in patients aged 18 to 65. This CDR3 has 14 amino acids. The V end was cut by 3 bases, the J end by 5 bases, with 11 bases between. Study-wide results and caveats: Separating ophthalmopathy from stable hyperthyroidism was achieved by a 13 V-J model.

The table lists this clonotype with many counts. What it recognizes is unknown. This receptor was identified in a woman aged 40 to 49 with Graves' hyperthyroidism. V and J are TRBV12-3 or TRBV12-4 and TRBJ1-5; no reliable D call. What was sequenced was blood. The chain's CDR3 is CASSLILRDQPQHF. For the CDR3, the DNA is TGTGCCAGCAGTTTGATTCTACGCGATCAGCCCCAGCATTTT.